These 2 T cell receptor beta chains came from one sample sequenced in a study of blood T cell repertoires in COVID-19. The protocol was immunoSEQ multiplex PCR, while the TCRdb copy is restricted to in-frame clones and leaves out a portion. Of 150,000 to 200,000 clones listed, over 75% were seen once; the top ten hold about 10%. What was sequenced was peripheral blood. These receptor sequences come from a man between 60 and 75 years old with active or convalescent COVID-19.

This rearrangement joins TRBV6-5 to TRBJ1-5; a weak D match, TRBD1 (6 bases). CDR1 and CDR2 from the germline V gene are MNHEY and SVGAGI. The CDR3 is made up of 15 amino acids. The V gene lost 6 bases and the J gene lost 6 bases, with 18 bases spanning the gap. CDR3 residues: CASSGGGQVGQPQHF. The CDR3 bases are TGTGCCAGCAGCGGGGGGGGGCAAGTGGGTCAGCCCCAGCATTTT.

This chain links TRBV5-4 with TRBJ2-3; 7 positions match TRBD2. The length of the CDR3 is 16 residues. The junction had 6 bases not matched to a gene; V was cut back by 2 bases and J by 0 bases. Germline V gene lookup returns CDR1 SGHNT and CDR2 YYREEE (reference sequence). The CDR3 reads CASSFRLAASTDTQYF. The CDR3 nucleotides read TGTGCCAGCAGCTTCAGGCTAGCGGCTAGCACAGATACGCAGTATTTT.